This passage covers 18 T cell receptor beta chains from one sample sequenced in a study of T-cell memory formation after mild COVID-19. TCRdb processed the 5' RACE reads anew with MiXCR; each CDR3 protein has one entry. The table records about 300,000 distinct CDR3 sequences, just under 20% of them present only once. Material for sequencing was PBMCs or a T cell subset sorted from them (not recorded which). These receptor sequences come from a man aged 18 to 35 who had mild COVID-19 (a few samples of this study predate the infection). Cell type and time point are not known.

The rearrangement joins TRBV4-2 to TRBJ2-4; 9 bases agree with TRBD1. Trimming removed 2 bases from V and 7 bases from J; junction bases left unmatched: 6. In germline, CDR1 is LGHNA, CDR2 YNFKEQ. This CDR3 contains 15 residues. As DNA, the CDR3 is TGTGCCAGCAGCCAAAATGGACAGGGGATGAACATTCAGTACTTC. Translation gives CASSQNGQGMNIQYF.

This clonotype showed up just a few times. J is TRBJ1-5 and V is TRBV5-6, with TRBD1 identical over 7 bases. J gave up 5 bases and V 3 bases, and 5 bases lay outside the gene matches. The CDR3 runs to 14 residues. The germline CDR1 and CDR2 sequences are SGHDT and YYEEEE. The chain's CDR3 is CASSSRTGYQPQHF. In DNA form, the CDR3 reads TGTGCCAGCAGCTCTCGGACAGGATATCAGCCCCAGCATTTT.

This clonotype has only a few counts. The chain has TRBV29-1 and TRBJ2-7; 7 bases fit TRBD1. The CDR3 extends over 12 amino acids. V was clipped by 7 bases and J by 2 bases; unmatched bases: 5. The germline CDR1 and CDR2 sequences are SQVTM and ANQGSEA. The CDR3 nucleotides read TGCAGCGCCGGGGACAGTACCTACGAGCAGTACTTC. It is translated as CSAGDSTYEQYF.

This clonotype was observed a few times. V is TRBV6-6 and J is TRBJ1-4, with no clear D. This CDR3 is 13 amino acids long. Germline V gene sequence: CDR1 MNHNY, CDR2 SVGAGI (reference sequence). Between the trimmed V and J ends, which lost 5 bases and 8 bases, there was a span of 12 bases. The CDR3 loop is CASSPAVREKLFF. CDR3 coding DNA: TGTGCCAGCAGTCCAGCAGTCAGGGAAAAACTGTTTTTT.

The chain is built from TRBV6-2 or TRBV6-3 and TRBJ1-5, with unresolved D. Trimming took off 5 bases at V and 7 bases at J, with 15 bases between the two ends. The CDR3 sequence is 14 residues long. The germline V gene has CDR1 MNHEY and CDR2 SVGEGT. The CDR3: CASSRLGPGQPQHF. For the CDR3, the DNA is TGTGCCAGCAGTCGCCTCGGCCCGGGGCAGCCCCAGCATTTT.

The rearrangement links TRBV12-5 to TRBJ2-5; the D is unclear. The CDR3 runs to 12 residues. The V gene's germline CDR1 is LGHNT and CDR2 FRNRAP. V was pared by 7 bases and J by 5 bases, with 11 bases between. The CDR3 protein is CASATLGETQYF. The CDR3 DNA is TGTGCTAGTGCAACTTTAGGGGAGACCCAGTACTTC.

The CDR3 region has the DNA TGTGCCAGTAGTATTCGGGTTTTCAATGAGCAGTTCTTC. Protein product: CASSIRVFNEQFF. V is TRBV19 and J is TRBJ2-1; D gene uncertain. V lost 3 bases and J lost 6, with 9 bases in between. The CDR3 runs 13 residues. Per the germline V gene, CDR1 is LNHDA and CDR2 is SQIVND (reference sequence).

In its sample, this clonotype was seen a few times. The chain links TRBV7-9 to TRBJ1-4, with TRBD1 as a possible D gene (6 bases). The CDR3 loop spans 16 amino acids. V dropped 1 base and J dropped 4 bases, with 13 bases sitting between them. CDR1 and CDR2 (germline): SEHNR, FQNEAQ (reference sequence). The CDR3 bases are TGTGCCAGCAGCTTAGGCGCGGGCAGGGGTAATGAAAAACTGTTTTTT. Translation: CASSLGAGRGNEKLFF.

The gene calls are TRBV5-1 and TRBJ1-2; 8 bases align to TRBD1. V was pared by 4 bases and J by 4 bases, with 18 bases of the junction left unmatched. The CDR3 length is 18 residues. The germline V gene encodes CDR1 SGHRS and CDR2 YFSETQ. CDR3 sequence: CASSRGTGDEMNPYGYTF. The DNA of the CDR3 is TGCGCCAGCAGCCGTGGGACAGGCGACGAGATGAACCCCTATGGCTACACCTTC.

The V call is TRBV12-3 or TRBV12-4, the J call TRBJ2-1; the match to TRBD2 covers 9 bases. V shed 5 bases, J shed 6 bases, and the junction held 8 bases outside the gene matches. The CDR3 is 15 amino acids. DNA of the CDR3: TGTGCCAGCAGTGACATAAGCGGGGGGACCAATGAGCAGTTCTTC. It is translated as CASSDISGGTNEQFF.

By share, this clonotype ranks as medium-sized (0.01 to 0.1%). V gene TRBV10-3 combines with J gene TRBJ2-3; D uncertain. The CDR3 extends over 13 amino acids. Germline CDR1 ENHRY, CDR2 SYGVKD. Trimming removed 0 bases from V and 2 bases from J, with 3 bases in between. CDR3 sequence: CAISESDTDTQYF. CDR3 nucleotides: TGTGCCATCAGTGAGTCGGACACAGATACGCAGTATTTT.

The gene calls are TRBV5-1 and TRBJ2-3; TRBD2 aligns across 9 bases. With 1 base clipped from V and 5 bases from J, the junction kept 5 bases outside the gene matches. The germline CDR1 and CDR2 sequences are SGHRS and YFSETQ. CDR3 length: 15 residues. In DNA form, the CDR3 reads TGCGCCAGCAGCTTGCCTAGCGGGGTAGGAGATACGCAGTATTTT. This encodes CASSLPSGVGDTQYF.

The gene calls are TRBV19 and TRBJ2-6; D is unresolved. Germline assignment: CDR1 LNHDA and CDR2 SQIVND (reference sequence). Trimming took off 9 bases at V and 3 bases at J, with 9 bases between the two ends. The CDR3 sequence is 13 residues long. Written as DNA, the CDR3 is TGTGCCAGCTCTTGGGATGGGGCCAACGTCCTGACTTTC. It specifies CASSWDGANVLTF. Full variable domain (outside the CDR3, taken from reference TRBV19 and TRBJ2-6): DGGITQSPKYLFRKEGQNVTLSCEQNLNHDAMYWYRQDPGQGLRLIYYSQIVNDFQKGDIAEGYSVSREKKESFPLTVTSAQKNPTAFYLCASSWDGANVLTFGAGSRLTVL.

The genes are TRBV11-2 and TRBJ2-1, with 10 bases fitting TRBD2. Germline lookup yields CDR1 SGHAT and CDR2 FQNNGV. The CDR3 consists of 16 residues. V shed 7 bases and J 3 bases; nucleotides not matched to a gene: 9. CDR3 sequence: CASKGVAGGLYNEQFF. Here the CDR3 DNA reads TGTGCCAGCAAGGGGGTAGCGGGGGGACTCTACAATGAGCAGTTCTTC.

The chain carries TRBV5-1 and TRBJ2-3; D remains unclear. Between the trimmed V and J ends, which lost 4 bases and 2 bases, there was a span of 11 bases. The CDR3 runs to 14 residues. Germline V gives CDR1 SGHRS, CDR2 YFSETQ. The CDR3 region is CASSVVDHTDTQYF. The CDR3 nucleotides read TGCGCCAGCAGCGTCGTAGATCACACAGATACGCAGTATTTT. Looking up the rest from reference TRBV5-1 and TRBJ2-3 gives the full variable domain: KAGVTQTPRYLIKTRGQQVTLSCSPISGHRSVSWYQQTPGQGLQFLFEYFSETQRNKGNFPGRFSGRQFSNSRSEMNVSTLELGDSALYLCASSVVDHTDTQYFGPGTRLTVL.

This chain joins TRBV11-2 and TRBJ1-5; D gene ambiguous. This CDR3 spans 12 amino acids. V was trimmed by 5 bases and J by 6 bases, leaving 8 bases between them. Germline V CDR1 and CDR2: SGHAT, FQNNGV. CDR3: CASSTMGQPQHF. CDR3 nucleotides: TGTGCCAGCAGCACGATGGGTCAGCCCCAGCATTTT.

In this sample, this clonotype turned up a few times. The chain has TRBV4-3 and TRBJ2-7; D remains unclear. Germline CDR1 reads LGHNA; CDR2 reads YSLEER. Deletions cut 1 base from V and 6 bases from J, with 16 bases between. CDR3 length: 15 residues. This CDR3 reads CASSQVGLPPGEQYF. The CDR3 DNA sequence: TGCGCCAGCAGCCAAGTCGGGCTGCCTCCTGGCGAGCAGTACTTC.

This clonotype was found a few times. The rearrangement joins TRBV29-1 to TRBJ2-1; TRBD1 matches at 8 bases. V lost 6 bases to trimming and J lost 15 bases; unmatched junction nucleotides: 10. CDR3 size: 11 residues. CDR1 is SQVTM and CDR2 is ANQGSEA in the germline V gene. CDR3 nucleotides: TGCAGCGTAGGAAGACAGGGGCGATCGTTCTTC. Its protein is CSVGRQGRSFF.